The present T cell receptor beta chain was sequenced within a study of blood T cell repertoires in COVID-19. About the study: There were acute and convalescent COVID-19 samples, and they came from the United States, Italy and Spain. In each case, the material was cDNA or gDNA derived from T cells, B-cell-depleted T cells, or PBMCs.

Per the study methods: Reference gene primer amplification in the assay estimated nucleated cell counts. TCRdb keeps only in-frame clones here, not all; method: immunoSEQ multiplex PCR. V and J calls and clone size are given by that table; D and trimming were obtained from the DNA. Here the sample spans 55,000 to 75,000 clones, around 82% being singletons. CDR1 is LNHNV and CDR2 is YYDKDF in the germline V gene (reference sequence). V was cut by 0 bases and J by 9 bases, with 15 bases left in between. The CDR3 has 16 residues. The sequence was collected from a human donor in a cohort sampled during active COVID-19. The specimen sequenced was peripheral blood. The V gene is TRBV15, the J gene TRBJ1-6; possibly TRBD1 for D (5 bases). In DNA, the CDR3 is TGTGCCACCAGCAGAGATATGGGCAGGGCCGGTTCACCCCTCCACTTT. Translated, it gives CATSRDMGRAGSPLHF.